This TCR beta chain is from a study of cytomegalovirus exposure and HLA in healthy donors. This CDR3 is 16 amino acids long. Germline CDR1 is SGHAT and CDR2 is FQDESV (reference sequence). V was clipped by 5 bases and J by 4 bases; unmatched bases: 9. The study, taken as a whole, reports: The likely origin of a cluster of highly shared sequence variants was a sequencing artifact.

Points on this clone: The target antigen is unknown.

A multiplex PCR was run with 60 Vbeta primers and 13 Jbeta primers. Generated by immunoSEQ multiplex PCR, the TCRdb table keeps only in-frame clones and is missing some. The sample comprises some 69,000 clones, around 85% of which are singletons, and about 2.7% rests with the top ten. The sequenced material came from PBMCs. The chain links TRBV11-1 to TRBJ2-2; 8 bases are shared with TRBD2. This clonotype originated in a woman between 25 and 40 years old in good health and CMV-seronegative. This chain's CDR3 is CASSLTIGGVTGELFF. The CDR3 DNA reads TGTGCCAGCAGCCTAACGATCGGGGGGGTCACCGGGGAGCTGTTTTTT. Looking up the rest from reference TRBV11-1 and TRBJ2-2 gives the full variable domain: EAEVAQSPRYKITEKSQAVAFWCDPISGHATLYWYRQILGQGPELLVQFQDESVVDDSQLPKDRFSAERLKGVDSTLKIQPAELGDSAMYLCASSLTIGGVTGELFFGEGSRLTVL.